Following are 14 T cell receptor beta chains from one sample sequenced in a study of shared clonotypes between healthy human individuals. Naive CD8 cells, CD45RO-negative and positively selected for CCR7, excluded terminally differentiated effector memory CD45RA+ cells. Assay used: immunoSEQ multiplex PCR; TCRdb lists only in-frame clones, some missing. The sample lists roughly 550,000 clones, around 95% seen once, with 0.085% to 0.11% in the top ten. Source material: naive CD8+ T cells sorted from blood. The receptors derive from a woman aged 30 to 39 in good health.

The rearrangement joins TRBV14 to TRBJ2-5; 7 nucleotides match TRBD1. Germline CDR1 is SGHDN and CDR2 is FVKESK. The V and J ends lost 3 bases and 0 bases, in that order; junction bases with no gene match: 19. This CDR3 is built from 20 residues. The chain's CDR3 is CASSQTETGKGTYNQETQYF. CDR3 nucleotides: TGTGCCAGCAGCCAGACCGAGACAGGGAAGGGGACCTATAACCAAGAGACCCAGTACTTC.

The chain uses TRBV6-4 and TRBJ1-4; no clear D gene. With 6 bases removed from V and 0 bases from J, the gap between germline ends came to 5 bases. Germline loops: CDR1 MRHNA, CDR2 SNTAGT. There are 13 residues in the CDR3. CDR3 amino acids: CASRTSTNEKLFF. The CDR3 DNA is TGTGCCAGCAGGACGTCAACTAATGAAAAACTGTTTTTT.

The rearrangement joins TRBV2 to TRBJ2-3; possibly TRBD2 for D (6 bases). There are 14 residues in the CDR3. Germline-derived CDR1 and CDR2 are SNHLY and FYNNEI. The V and J ends lost 7 bases and 9 bases respectively, with 20 bases between them. The CDR3 DNA reads TGTGCCAGCAATGGGTGGGGGGATCACGAGACGCAGTATTTT. This encodes CASNGWGDHETQYF.

The chain combines TRBV29-1 with TRBJ2-5, with 12 bases lining up with TRBD1. V lost 7 bases and J lost 2; bases outside the gene matches: 14. This CDR3 contains 17 residues. Germline CDR1 and CDR2: SQVTM and ANQGSEA. The CDR3 region has the DNA TGCAGCGCCTACACCGGGACAGGGGGCGTGACACAAGAGACCCAGTACTTC. Its protein is CSAYTGTGGVTQETQYF.

Turning to this clone: Other nucleotide sequences in the sample specify the same CDR3. The genes are TRBV30 and TRBJ1-5; 9 bases line up with TRBD1. The CDR3 totals 14 residues. Trimming cost V 0 bases and J 5 bases; bases outside gene matches: 2. Germline-derived CDR1 and CDR2 are GTSNPN and SVGIG (reference sequence). The CDR3 region has the DNA TGTGCCTGGAGTGTGGGACAGGGCTATCAGCCCCAGCATTTT. Amino acid sequence: CAWSVGQGYQPQHF. Complete variable domain (other parts from reference TRBV30 and TRBJ1-5): SQTIHQWPATLVQPVGSPLSLECTVEGTSNPNLYWYRQAAGRGLQLLFYSVGIGQISSEVPQNLSASRPQDRQFILSSKKLLLSDSGFYLCAWSVGQGYQPQHFGDGTRLSIL.

The chain carries TRBV27 and TRBJ2-7; D gene unclear. CDR1 is MNHEY and CDR2 is SMNVEV in the germline V gene (reference sequence). The V end lost 5 bases, the J end lost 4 bases, and 21 bases lay between the germline ends. This CDR3 comprises 16 residues. The CDR3 is CASSLNPVPSGYEQYF. The CDR3 coding sequence is TGTGCCAGCAGTCTTAACCCGGTCCCCTCCGGGTACGAGCAGTACTTC.

The chain couples TRBV28 to TRBJ2-2; tentatively, D is TRBD1 (5 bases). Germline V gene data show CDR1 as MDHEN and CDR2 as SYDVKM. The CDR3 covers 16 residues. V dropped 5 bases and J dropped 1 base, with 14 bases sitting between them. The CDR3 sequence is CASSDPRERNTGELFF. The CDR3 region has the DNA TGTGCCAGCAGTGATCCCAGGGAAAGGAACACCGGGGAGCTGTTTTTT. The full variable domain, with the rest looked up from reference TRBV28 and TRBJ2-2, is DVKVTQSSRYLVKRTGEKVFLECVQDMDHENMFWYRQDPGLGLRLIYFSYDVKMKEKGDIPEGYSVSREKKERFSLILESASTNQTSMYLCASSDPRERNTGELFFGEGSRLTVL.

The V gene is TRBV7-9, the J gene TRBJ2-1; the D call may be TRBD1 or TRBD2 (5 bases each). Looked up from germline, CDR1 is SEHNR and CDR2 is FQNEAQ (reference sequence). Trimming cost V 1 base and J 9 bases, with 10 bases left between them. CDR3 length: 13 residues. This CDR3 is CASSLVSGPEQFF. The CDR3 coding sequence is TGTGCCAGCAGCTTAGTTTCGGGGCCTGAGCAGTTCTTC.

This sequence joins TRBV27 and TRBJ1-6; D not certain. Trimming took off 5 bases at V and 9 bases at J, with 11 bases between the two ends. This CDR3 comprises 13 residues. Germline CDR1 reads MNHEY; CDR2 reads SMNVEV (reference sequence). The CDR3 sequence is CASSPIRLSPLHF. For the CDR3, the DNA is TGTGCCAGCAGTCCTATTCGGCTTTCACCCCTCCACTTT.

Points on this clone: Mismatch with germline at one junction end may stem from a read error. Other DNA sequences from this sample encode an identical CDR3 as well. The chain has TRBV9 and TRBJ2-7; D may be TRBD2 (5 bases). The germline gives CDR1 SGDLS, CDR2 YYNGEE. The CDR3 runs to 14 residues. CDR3 bases: TGTGCTAGCAGCGTACTTACAGAGGGCGACGAGCAGTACTTC. Protein sequence: CASSVLTEGDEQYF.

V and J are TRBV9 and TRBJ1-1; D not resolved. The CDR3 consists of 14 residues. Trimming cost V 0 bases and J 3 bases, with 9 bases left between them. Germline CDR1 is SGDLS and CDR2 is YYNGEE. The DNA for the CDR3 is TGTGCCAGCAGCGTAGCTCGGGGTTACACTGAAGCTTTCTTT. Protein: CASSVARGYTEAFF. The full variable domain, in which reference TRBV9 and TRBJ1-1 provide the parts outside the CDR3, is DSGVTQTPKHLITATGQRVTLRCSPRSGDLSVYWYQQSLDQGLQFLIQYYNGEERAKGNILERFSAQQFPDLHSELNLSSLELGDSALYFCASSVARGYTEAFFGQGTRLTVV.

J is TRBJ2-7 and V is TRBV7-2; D may be TRBD1 (5 bases). Trimming took 2 bases from V and 5 from J, leaving 13 bases between them. This CDR3 region has 14 residues. Germline-derived CDR1 and CDR2 are SGHTA and FQGNSA. DNA for the CDR3: TGTGCCAGCAGCTTATTCGGACATTATGACGAGCAGTACTTC. Protein product: CASSLFGHYDEQYF.

V usage is TRBV4-2 and J usage is TRBJ2-7; 7 bases are shared with TRBD2. V trimming: 5 bases; J trimming: 2 bases; junction bases outside the gene matches: 3. This CDR3 has 13 residues. The germline V gene encodes CDR1 LGHNA and CDR2 YNFKEQ. The CDR3, as DNA: TGTGCCAGCAGCGCGGGAGAGGCCTACGAGCAGTACTTC. This encodes CASSAGEAYEQYF.

The V and J genes are TRBV5-1 and TRBJ2-7, with 10 bases matching TRBD1. The CDR3 runs 19 residues. Trimming at V came to 1 base and at J to 3 bases, leaving 16 bases not matched to a gene. Germline assignment: CDR1 SGHRS and CDR2 YFSETQ. CDR3 in amino acids: CASSLRDKPGQGLNYEQYF. The CDR3 coding sequence is TGCGCCAGCAGCTTGCGAGATAAACCGGGACAGGGGCTTAACTACGAGCAGTACTTC. The full variable domain, in which reference TRBV5-1 and TRBJ2-7 provide the parts outside the CDR3, is KAGVTQTPRYLIKTRGQQVTLSCSPISGHRSVSWYQQTPGQGLQFLFEYFSETQRNKGNFPGRFSGRQFSNSRSEMNVSTLELGDSALYLCASSLRDKPGQGLNYEQYFGPGTRLTVT.